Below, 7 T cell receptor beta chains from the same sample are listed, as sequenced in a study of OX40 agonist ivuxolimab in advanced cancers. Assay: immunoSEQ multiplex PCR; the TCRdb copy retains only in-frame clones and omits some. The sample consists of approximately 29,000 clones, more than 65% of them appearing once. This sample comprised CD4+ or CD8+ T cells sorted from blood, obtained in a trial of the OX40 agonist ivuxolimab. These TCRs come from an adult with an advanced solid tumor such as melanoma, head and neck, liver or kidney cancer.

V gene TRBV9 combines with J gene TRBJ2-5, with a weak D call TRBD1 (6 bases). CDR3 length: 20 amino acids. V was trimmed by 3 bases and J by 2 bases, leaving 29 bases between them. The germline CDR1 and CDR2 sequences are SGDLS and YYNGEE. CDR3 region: CASSGETGIGGPLGQETQYF. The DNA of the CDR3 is TGTGCCAGCAGCGGCGAAACGGGGATAGGGGGACCCCTGGGGCAAGAGACCCAGTACTTC.

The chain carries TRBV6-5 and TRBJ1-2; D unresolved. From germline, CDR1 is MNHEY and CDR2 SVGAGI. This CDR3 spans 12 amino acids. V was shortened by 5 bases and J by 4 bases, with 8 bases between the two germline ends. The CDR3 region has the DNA TGTGCCAGCAGTCAACCCGGCTATGGCTACACCTTC. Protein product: CASSQPGYGYTF.

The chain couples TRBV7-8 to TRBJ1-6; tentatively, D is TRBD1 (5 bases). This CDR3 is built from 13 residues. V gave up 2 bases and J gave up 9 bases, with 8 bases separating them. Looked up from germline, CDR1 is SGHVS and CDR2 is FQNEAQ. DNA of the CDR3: TGTGCCAGCAGCTTACCAGGGAGTTCACCCCTCCACTTT. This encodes CASSLPGSSPLHF.

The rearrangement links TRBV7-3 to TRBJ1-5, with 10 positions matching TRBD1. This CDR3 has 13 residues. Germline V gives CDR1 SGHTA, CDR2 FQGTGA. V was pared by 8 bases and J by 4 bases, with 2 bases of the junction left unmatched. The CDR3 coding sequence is TGTGCCAGCGGGACAGGGGTAAATCAGCCCCAGCATTTT. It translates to CASGTGVNQPQHF.

CDR3 coding DNA: TGTGCCGGTGGACGGTTCAATAATGAAAAACTGTTTTTT. It encodes CAGGRFNNEKLFF. The chain recombines TRBV30 with TRBJ1-4; D gene ambiguous. The germline gives CDR1 GTSNPN, CDR2 SVGIG (reference sequence). Trimming pared 8 bases from V and 4 bases from J, leaving 14 bases between. The CDR3 extends over 13 amino acids.

The CDR3 is CASLGQGKGEQYF. The DNA of the CDR3 is TGCGCCAGCCTCGGACAGGGGAAGGGCGAGCAGTACTTC. V gene TRBV23-1 combines with J gene TRBJ2-7; 9 bases are a match to TRBD1. TRBV23-1 carries the ORF label, with uncertain function. This CDR3 region has 13 residues. The ends lost 8 bases at V and 6 bases at J; junction bases unmatched: 8.

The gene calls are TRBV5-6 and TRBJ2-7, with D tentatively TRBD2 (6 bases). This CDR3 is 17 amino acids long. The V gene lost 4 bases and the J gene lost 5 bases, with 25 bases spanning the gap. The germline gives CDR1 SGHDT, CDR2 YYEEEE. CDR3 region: CASSEFPPASVIHEQYF. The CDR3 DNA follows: TGTGCCAGCAGCGAATTCCCCCCGGCTAGCGTAATCCACGAGCAGTACTTC.